This T cell receptor beta chain derives from a study of blood T cell repertoires in COVID-19. The wider study: Acute and convalescent COVID-19 specimens originated in the United States, Italy and Spain. Sample material is recorded as cDNA or gDNA derived from T cells, B-cell-depleted T cells, or PBMCs.

The CDR3 covers 15 residues. CDR1 and CDR2 (germline): MNHNS, SASEGT. The trim removed 1 base at V and 6 bases at J, leaving 5 bases unmatched. Per the original methods: For nucleated cells, counts were estimated from reference gene primer amplification. The table came from immunoSEQ multiplex PCR; TCRdb's copy has only in-frame clones and leaves some out. The V and J calls and clone size are taken from that table; D and trimming were inferred from the DNA. Found here are around 250,000 clones, roughly 85% of them singletons; the top ten hold 3.4%. J is TRBJ2-7 and V is TRBV6-1; 11 nucleotides line up with TRBD2. Sequencing was carried out using peripheral blood. The receptor comes from a woman aged 18 to 35 with acute or convalescent COVID-19. The CDR3 is CASSEGSGRGSEQYF. DNA of the CDR3: TGTGCCAGCAGTGAAGGTAGCGGGAGGGGGTCCGAGCAGTACTTC.